A single sample gave rise to the 2 T cell receptor beta chains below, sequenced in a study of blood T cell repertoires in COVID-19. Some clones are missing from TCRdb's copy, which holds only in-frame ones; the method was immunoSEQ multiplex PCR. The sample lists about 300,000 clones, roughly nine tenths occurring once. Sequencing was carried out using PBMCs or T cells enriched from blood (not recorded which). These receptors all come from a woman aged 45-65 years who had been exposed to COVID-19.

V and J are TRBV5-1 and TRBJ2-7; 9 bases match TRBD2. V lost 1 base and J lost 2; bases outside the gene matches: 4. Germline CDR1 reads SGHRS; CDR2 reads YFSETQ. The CDR3 totals 15 residues. The CDR3: CASSLIAGAPYEQYF. CDR3 bases: TGCGCCAGCAGCTTGATAGCGGGGGCCCCCTACGAGCAGTACTTC.

The rearrangement uses TRBV7-9 and TRBJ2-2; 8 bases are a match to TRBD1. Trimming at V came to 3 bases and at J to 4 bases, leaving 4 bases not matched to a gene. CDR1 is SEHNR, CDR2 FQNEAQ, per germline (reference sequence). CDR3 size: 15 residues. CDR3 DNA sequence: TGTGCCAGCAGCTTTCAGGGGGCAGGCACCGGGGAGCTGTTTTTT. It translates to CASSFQGAGTGELFF.